This TCR beta chain was obtained from a study of OX40 agonist ivuxolimab in advanced cancers. Study in general: Ivuxolimab, an agonistic anti-OX40 (CD134) antibody, was given to patients.

Patients with autoimmune history or systemic immunosuppression were excluded. Sampled blood was obtained at baseline, cycle 4 day 1, and cycle 7 day 1. This CDR3 region has 13 residues. The V end was cut by 4 bases, the J end by 1 base, with 7 bases between. Germline CDR1 is LNHDA and CDR2 is SQIVND (reference sequence). Profiled with immunoSEQ multiplex PCR; TCRdb holds only in-frame clones, not every one. The data hold around 70,000 clones, with approximately 80% observed a single time. The TCR comes from an adult with an advanced solid tumor such as melanoma, head and neck, liver or kidney cancer. Here the sequenced sample was CD4+ or CD8+ T cells sorted from blood, taken in a trial of the OX40 agonist ivuxolimab. The chain has TRBV19 and TRBJ2-5, with a possible D match to TRBD2 (6 bases). The CDR3 sequence is CASSTGVQETQYF. The CDR3 nucleotides read TGTGCCAGTAGTACGGGGGTCCAAGAGACCCAGTACTTC. The entire variable domain, with the rest obtained from reference TRBV19 and TRBJ2-5, is as follows: DGGITQSPKYLFRKEGQNVTLSCEQNLNHDAMYWYRQDPGQGLRLIYYSQIVNDFQKGDIAEGYSVSREKKESFPLTVTSAQKNPTAFYLCASSTGVQETQYFGPGTRLLVL.